A selection of T cell receptor beta chains follows, all from one sample in a study of blood T cell repertoires in COVID-19. Only in-frame clones appear in the TCRdb table, and some are missing; sequencing was by immunoSEQ multiplex PCR. The sample includes over 150,000 clones, around four fifths of them seen just once. The sample consisted of peripheral blood. The source is a woman in her 40s with COVID-19, enrolled during active disease. Both conserved end residues are part of each CDR3. The order of the fields is clone size, D gene, J gene, V gene, CDR3 DNA, CDR3 protein. D genes are given only for firm matches. Expanded clones get a size class; other rows say once, few or many, or leave the size out.

>-|-|TRBJ2-5|TRBV7-7
TGTGCTAGCAGCTTAAGTACAGTTCTACAAGAGACCCAGTACTTC
CASSLSTVLQETQYF
>-|-|TRBJ1-1|TRBV5-1
TGCGCCAGCAGCTTTAGTAGAGGGCGCGCTGAAGCTTTCTTT
CASSFSRGRAEAFF
>-|-|TRBJ1-2|TRBV29-1
TGCAGCGTTGTACAGCAGGCCTTAAGAGCTAACTATGGCTACACCTTC
CSVVQQALRANYGYTF
>-|-|TRBJ1-2|TRBV4-2
TGTGCCAGCAGCCACGGGAGCTATGGCTACACCTTC
CASSHGSYGYTF
>-|-|TRBJ1-1|TRBV10-3
TGTGCCCTCGCCGCACAGGGAAAGAACACTGAAGCTTTCTTT
CALAAQGKNTEAFF
>-|TRBD1|TRBJ2-5|TRBV27
TGTGCCAGCAGTTTAAAGGGGGCCGTTGGGGAGACCCAGTACTTC
CASSLKGAVGETQYF
>-|TRBD1|TRBJ1-1|TRBV23-1
TGCGCCAGCAGTCAACCAGGAGGGCAGGGGGCTGAAGCTTTCTTT
CASSQPGGQGAEAFF
>-|-|TRBJ2-4|TRBV5-4
TGTGCCAGCAGCTTGATAGGAGGAGTCCCTGTCCTAGCCAAAAACATTCAGTACTTC
CASSLIGGVPVLAKNIQYF
>-|-|TRBJ1-2|TRBV6-5
TGTGCCAGCCGGGGACTTTACTATGGCTACACCTTC
CASRGLYYGYTF
>-|TRBD2|TRBJ2-3|TRBV6-5
TGTGCCAGCAGCCCCGGGGGGGCTCGGGATACGCAGTATTTT
CASSPGGARDTQYF
>-|-|TRBJ2-5|TRBV14
TGTGCCAGCAGCTATTTACTTATGGACCAGGGGGGACAAGAGACCCAGTACTTC
CASSYLLMDQGGQETQYF
>-|TRBD1|TRBJ2-4|TRBV15
TGTGCCACCAGCAGATTCGGACAGGGACTAAACATTCAGTACTTC
CATSRFGQGLNIQYF
>-|-|TRBJ2-3|TRBV5-4
TGTGCCAGCAGCTTGGCCGGCGGGGTGGATACGCAGTATTTT
CASSLAGGVDTQYF
>-|TRBD1|TRBJ1-5|TRBV11-2
TGTGCCAGCAGCTCAACAGGGGGCGTCGGGCAGCCCCAGCATTTT
CASSSTGGVGQPQHF
>-|TRBD2|TRBJ2-3|TRBV5-6
TGTGCCAGCAGCTTGGTAGCGGGGGACCCCCGGGATACGCAGTATTTT
CASSLVAGDPRDTQYF
>-|TRBD2|TRBJ2-7|TRBV28
TGTGCCATATACAAGTGGGGGGGTGGCGAGCAGTACTTC
CAIYKWGGGEQYF
>-|-|TRBJ1-2|TRBV6-4
TGTGCCAGCAGTAAGGCAGGGGCTCTTGGCTACACCTTC
CASSKAGALGYTF
>-|TRBD1|TRBJ1-6|TRBV6-5
TGTGCCAGCAGAGACACACAGGGGCGATTATCACCCCTCCACTTT
CASRDTQGRLSPLHF
>few|TRBD2|TRBJ2-2|TRBV19
TGTGCCAGTAGTCCACCGGGACTAGCGGTCACCGGGGAGCTGTTTTTT
CASSPPGLAVTGELFF
>-|TRBD2|TRBJ2-2|TRBV5-1
TGCGCCACCCGCCTAACTAGCGGGAACACCGGGGAGCTGTTTTTT
CATRLTSGNTGELFF
>once|-|TRBJ1-1|TRBV13
TGTGCCAGCAGCCTAGGGAGAGCTGAAGCTTTCTTT
CASSLGRAEAFF
>-|TRBD1|TRBJ1-2|TRBV29-1
TGCAGCGACGGGACAGCTAACTATGGCTACACCTTC
CSDGTANYGYTF
>-|-|TRBJ1-2|TRBV18
TGTGCCAGCTCGGCAGGATCGGAATATGGCTACACCTTC
CASSAGSEYGYTF
>few|TRBD1|TRBJ1-5|TRBV6-1
TGTGCCAGCAGTGAAACAGGGGGCCCTTATCAGCCCCAGCATTTT
CASSETGGPYQPQHF
>once|TRBD1|TRBJ2-3|TRBV6-5
TGTGCCAGCAGTTACTCGACAGGGTATACAGATACGCAGTATTTT
CASSYSTGYTDTQYF
>-|TRBD1|TRBJ1-6|TRBV19
TGTGCCAGTAGTAGGGACAGGGCTAATGCCGGTTCACCCCTCCACTTT
CASSRDRANAGSPLHF
>-|-|TRBJ1-2|TRBV21-1
TGTGCCAGCAGCAAAGGTCGGGGTGGCTACACCTTC
CASSKGRGGYTF
>few|TRBD1|TRBJ2-3|TRBV19
TGTGCCAGTAGTATAGCCGCCGGGACAGGGGTCCAAGATACGCAGTATTTT
CASSIAAGTGVQDTQYF
>-|-|TRBJ1-4|TRBV6-6
TGTGCCAGCAGTTCCGCCACATTTAATGAAAAACTGTTTTTT
CASSSATFNEKLFF
>-|-|TRBJ2-3|TRBV21-1
TGTGCCAGCAGCAAGGTGGGCGGGGGGGAAAGCACAGATACGCAGTATTTT
CASSKVGGGESTDTQYF
>-|TRBD1|TRBJ2-7|TRBV7-9
TGTGCCAGCAGCTTTTGGGACAGGAGCTACGAGCAGTACTTC
CASSFWDRSYEQYF
>-|-|TRBJ1-2|TRBV19
TGTGCCAGTAGGCGGAGTTATGGCTACACCTTC
CASRRSYGYTF
>-|-|TRBJ2-2|TRBV25-1
TGTGCCAGCATCAACAGAAACACCGGGGAGCTGTTTTTT
CASINRNTGELFF
>-|-|TRBJ2-5|TRBV6-6
TGTGCCAGCGCAGGGGGGGAGACCCAGTACTTC
CASAGGETQYF
>-|-|TRBJ2-5|TRBV10-2
TGCGCCAGCAGTGGAACAACGGGGGAAGAGACCCAGTACTTC
CASSGTTGEETQYF
>once|TRBD1|TRBJ2-1|TRBV7-3
TGTGCCAGCAGCCCCTGGACAGGGGATGAGGGGGAGCAGTTCTTC
CASSPWTGDEGEQFF
>-|TRBD1|TRBJ1-2|TRBV24-1
TGTGCCACCAGTGGTACTAGGGACAGTACCCTCTATGGCTACACCTTC
CATSGTRDSTLYGYTF
>-|TRBD1|TRBJ2-5|TRBV5-1
TGCGCCAGCAGCTTTTCGGGACAGGGGGCGAGTCAGTACTTC
CASSFSGQGASQYF
>-|-|TRBJ2-6|TRBV28
TGTGCCAGCAGTTTAGACAGAGGAGCCCTTCTCTCTGGGGCCAACGTCCTGACTTTC
CASSLDRGALLSGANVLTF
>-|-|TRBJ1-6|TRBV21-1
TGTGCCGGCCCTGACTCGGGTGGTGATTCACCCCTCCACTTT
CAGPDSGGDSPLHF
>-|TRBD1|TRBJ2-3|TRBV9
TGTGCCAGCAGCGTAGGACTACGTCGTGGGGACAGGCCCTGGGACACGCAGTATTTT
CASSVGLRRGDRPWDTQYF
>-|-|TRBJ2-7|TRBV7-2
TGTGCCAGCAGCTTAGGGGCGCAGGGCCGGTACGAGCAGTACTTC
CASSLGAQGRYEQYF